The 2 T cell receptor beta chains below were found in one sample sequenced in a study of blood T cell repertoires in COVID-19. Produced via immunoSEQ multiplex PCR; TCRdb's table is partial and in-frame only. The table records around 290,000 clones, roughly 92% of them present only once. The sample comprised peripheral blood. These receptor sequences come from a woman in her twenties or thirties with COVID-19, enrolled during active disease.

The chain carries TRBV28 and TRBJ1-3; TRBD1 is a possible D gene (5 bases). In germline, CDR1 is MDHEN, CDR2 SYDVKM. V was pared by 7 bases and J by 0 bases, with 13 bases between. The CDR3 loop spans 15 amino acids. DNA for the CDR3: TGTGCCAGCACCCCCAGGGCCCCCTCTGGAAACACCATATATTTT. Its translation is CASTPRAPSGNTIYF.

V and J are TRBV2 and TRBJ2-7, with D perhaps given as TRBD1 or TRBD2 (5 bases each). Germline V gene lookup returns CDR1 SNHLY and CDR2 FYNNEI. The CDR3 consists of 12 residues. Trimming left V 7 bases short and J 6 bases short, with 13 bases between. CDR3 region: CASNEGLSEQYF. For the CDR3, the DNA is TGTGCCAGCAATGAGGGGCTGAGCGAGCAGTACTTC.